This T cell receptor beta chain was sequenced during a study of T cell repertoires in cytomegalovirus infection. TCRdb re-called the reads through MiXCR, storing one row per CDR3 protein. Of around 130,000 distinct CDR3 sequences in the sample, approximately 8.8% were seen once. This clonotype appeared many times. CDR3 length equals 14 residues. The germline V gene has CDR1 MDHEN and CDR2 SYDVKM. V lost 6 bases and J lost 3; bases outside the gene matches: 5. This chain links TRBV28 with TRBJ2-7; 10 nucleotides align to TRBD2. The TCR was taken from a human donor in good health (CMV status not recorded). Some clones in this sample may be carry-over from other donors' samples. Sequenced sample: PBMCs. The CDR3 DNA is TGTGCCAGCAGAAGACTAGCGGGCCTCTACGAGCAGTACTTC. Amino acid sequence: CASRRLAGLYEQYF. Full variable domain (missing parts from reference TRBV28 and TRBJ2-7): DVKVTQSSRYLVKRTGEKVFLECVQDMDHENMFWYRQDPGLGLRLIYFSYDVKMKEKGDIPEGYSVSREKKERFSLILESASTNQTSMYLCASRRLAGLYEQYFGPGTRLTVT.